The 31 T cell receptor beta chains below all came from one sample that was sequenced in a study of cytotoxic CD8 clonotypes in ibrutinib-treated CLL. Clones were sequenced by immunoSEQ multiplex PCR, and TCRdb holds only the in-frame ones, with some missing. The repertoire holds about 22,000 clones, with around 84% as singletons. The sample in question was PBMCs, obtained before ibrutinib treatment. The receptors stem from a human donor with chronic lymphocytic leukemia.

V and J are TRBV2 and TRBJ2-5, with a tentative D call TRBD1 (6 bases). This CDR3 contains 14 residues. The germline V gene encodes CDR1 SNHLY and CDR2 FYNNEI. V was trimmed by 8 bases and J by 1 base, leaving 14 bases between them. The chain's CDR3 is CASYDQDSQETQYF. The CDR3 DNA follows: TGTGCCAGCTACGACCAGGACAGCCAAGAGACCCAGTACTTC.

The rearrangement joins TRBV27 to TRBJ2-7, with D perhaps given as TRBD1 or TRBD2 (5 bases each). Germline V CDR1 and CDR2: MNHEY, SMNVEV (reference sequence). This CDR3 region has 13 residues. The V end lost 3 bases, the J end lost 2 bases, and 8 bases lay between the germline ends. This CDR3 is CASSFRGAYEQYF. In nucleotides, the CDR3 is TGTGCCAGCAGTTTTAGAGGGGCCTACGAGCAGTACTTC.

The chain carries TRBV7-2 and TRBJ2-2; TRBD1 is a possible D gene (6 bases). This CDR3 has 14 residues. Per the germline V gene, CDR1 is SGHTA and CDR2 is FQGNSA. The germline V and J ends were trimmed by 5 bases and 5 bases, with 12 bases remaining between them. The CDR3 nucleotides read TGTGCCAGCAGCCTAAGGACAGAAACCGGGGAGCTGTTTTTT. Protein: CASSLRTETGELFF.

Regarding this clone: An end of the junction does not agree with germline; a read error may underlie this. The chain recombines TRBV10-2 with TRBJ2-3; D may be TRBD2 (5 bases). CDR1 is WSHSY and CDR2 is SAAADI in the germline V gene. CDR3 length: 15 amino acids. CDR3 residues: CATSSHTAGTDTQYF. The CDR3 DNA is TGCGCCACCAGTTCTCACACAGCGGGCACAGATACGCAGTATTTT.

The chain carries TRBV19 and TRBJ1-5; tentatively, D is TRBD1 (5 bases). The length of the CDR3 is 16 residues. Trimming left V 7 bases short and J 1 base short, with 17 bases between. Germline V gene sequence: CDR1 LNHDA, CDR2 SQIVND (reference sequence). In nucleotides, the CDR3 is TGTGCCAGTACCCGAGCCCCACAGGCAAGCAATCAGCCCCAGCATTTT. Encoded protein: CASTRAPQASNQPQHF.

The rearrangement links TRBV9 to TRBJ2-3; maybe TRBD2 (6 bases). With 0 bases removed from V and 2 bases from J, the gap between germline ends came to 13 bases. CDR3 length equals 16 residues. Germline CDR1 SGDLS, CDR2 YYNGEE. The CDR3 loop is CASSVGSSANTDTQYF. In nucleotides, the CDR3 is TGTGCCAGCAGCGTAGGCTCTAGCGCCAACACAGATACGCAGTATTTT. Based on the CDR3 plus reference TRBV9 and TRBJ2-3, the full variable domain is DSGVTQTPKHLITATGQRVTLRCSPRSGDLSVYWYQQSLDQGLQFLIQYYNGEERAKGNILERFSAQQFPDLHSELNLSSLELGDSALYFCASSVGSSANTDTQYFGPGTRLTVL.

This clone was observed a few times. This chain connects TRBV13 to TRBJ1-5, with D maybe TRBD1 (6 bases). The CDR3 totals 16 residues. Germline V gene data show CDR1 as PRHDT and CDR2 as FYEKMQ (reference sequence). V dropped 3 bases and J dropped 0 bases, with 12 bases sitting between them. CDR3: CASSLGGGRSNQPQHF. CDR3 DNA: TGTGCCAGCAGCTTGGGCGGGGGGCGTAGCAATCAGCCCCAGCATTTT.

The V and J genes are TRBV7-9 and TRBJ2-5, with 7 bases identical to TRBD2. This CDR3 spans 17 amino acids. The germline V gene has CDR1 SEHNR and CDR2 FQNEAQ (reference sequence). The V gene end was trimmed by 1 base and the J gene end by 2 bases; junction bases not matched to a gene: 10. CDR3 loop: CASSLGAGAGKQETQYF. The CDR3 DNA reads TGTGCCAGCAGCTTAGGGGCGGGAGCGGGAAAACAAGAGACCCAGTACTTC.

The V and J genes are TRBV4-1 and TRBJ2-5; TRBD1 matches at 12 bases. Germline lookup yields CDR1 MGHRA and CDR2 YSYEKL. With V trimmed by 1 base and J by 2 bases, 8 bases remained unmatched. The CDR3 is 18 residues long. CDR3 protein: CASSQVGQGAGGQETQYF. The CDR3 bases are TGCGCCAGCAGCCAAGTGGGACAGGGGGCCGGTGGACAAGAGACCCAGTACTTC.

The sample holds one count of this clone. This chain joins TRBV27 and TRBJ2-7, with TRBD1 matching 8 bases. Looked up from germline, CDR1 is MNHEY and CDR2 is SMNVEV (reference sequence). CDR3 length equals 15 residues. V shed 5 bases and J 3 bases; nucleotides not matched to a gene: 9. The CDR3, as DNA: TGTGCCAGCAGTCTAGACTGGACAGGGCGCTACGAGCAGTACTTC. Residues: CASSLDWTGRYEQYF.

The V and J genes are TRBV30 and TRBJ2-1, with a possible D match to TRBD1 (5 bases). The CDR3 runs 14 residues. Germline V gene lookup returns CDR1 GTSNPN and CDR2 SVGIG (reference sequence). Between the trimmed V and J ends, which lost 3 bases and 2 bases, there was a span of 11 bases. The CDR3 DNA is TGTGCCTGGAGCGCCCAGGACACCTACAATGAGCAGTTCTTC. Its protein product is CAWSAQDTYNEQFF.

The rearrangement joins TRBV10-2 to TRBJ1-3; D is unresolved. V gave up 2 bases and J gave up 7 bases, with 9 bases separating them. The CDR3 is 13 residues long. Germline values: CDR1 WSHSY, CDR2 SAAADI. The CDR3 bases are TGCGCCAGCAGTGAGGGTCTCCGGAACACCATATATTTT. Its translation is CASSEGLRNTIYF.

J is TRBJ2-1 and V is TRBV27; D ambiguous. The CDR3 has 14 amino acids. The germline V gene encodes CDR1 MNHEY and CDR2 SMNVEV (reference sequence). Trimming took off 5 bases at V and 0 bases at J, with 8 bases between the two ends. CDR3 sequence (DNA): TGTGCCAGCAGTCCCGAGAGCTCCTACAATGAGCAGTTCTTC. Amino acids: CASSPESSYNEQFF.

The CDR3 DNA is TGTGCCAGCAGCTTATCCGGCTGGGAGCAGCCCCAGCATTTT. This translates into CASSLSGWEQPQHF. V gene TRBV7-8 combines with J gene TRBJ1-5; D is unresolved. CDR1 SGHVS and CDR2 FQNEAQ come from the germline V gene. There are 14 residues in the CDR3. V lost 2 bases and J lost 7, with 12 bases in between.

This clone was detected a few times. This chain links TRBV10-1 with TRBJ2-5; no reliable D call. Germline CDR1 and CDR2: WNHNN and SYGVQD (reference sequence). This CDR3 is 16 amino acids long. Trimming took 0 bases from V and 2 from J, leaving 13 bases between them. Here the CDR3 reads CASSESSGRLQETQYF. In DNA, the CDR3 is TGCGCCAGCAGTGAGTCGAGTGGACGGCTGCAAGAGACCCAGTACTTC.

The chain uses TRBV11-2 and TRBJ2-7; 10 bases fit TRBD1. Germline CDR1 SGHAT, CDR2 FQNNGV. V lost 7 bases and J lost 2; bases outside the gene matches: 8. The CDR3 covers 15 residues. CDR3 in amino acids: CASTYTDRGTYEQYF. DNA for the CDR3: TGTGCCAGCACCTATACGGACAGGGGGACCTACGAGCAGTACTTC. Full variable domain (remainder filled in from reference TRBV11-2 and TRBJ2-7): EAGVAQSPRYKIIEKRQSVAFWCNPISGHATLYWYQQILGQGPKLLIQFQNNGVVDDSQLPKDRFSAERLKGVDSTLKIQPAKLEDSAVYLCASTYTDRGTYEQYFGPGTRLTVT.

V gene TRBV7-8 combines with J gene TRBJ2-2; D gene uncertain. Germline V CDR1 and CDR2: SGHVS, FQNEAQ. The CDR3 runs to 17 residues. V was clipped by 5 bases and J by 2 bases, with 18 bases between them. CDR3 sequence reads: CASSGRTWGRNTGELFF. The CDR3 DNA reads TGTGCCAGCAGCGGAAGGACGTGGGGTCGCAACACCGGGGAGCTGTTTTTT.

The rearrangement joins TRBV4-1 to TRBJ2-6; perhaps TRBD2 as D (7 bases). The germline CDR1 and CDR2 sequences are MGHRA and YSYEKL. The CDR3 runs to 17 residues. Trimming shortened V by 1 base and J by 1 base, and 11 bases separated the two germline ends. The CDR3 nucleotides read TGCGCCAGCAGCCAAGTAGGGAGGGGGTCTGGGGCCAACGTCCTGACTTTC. It yields the protein CASSQVGRGSGANVLTF.

This chain links TRBV20-1 with TRBJ2-5, with D possibly being TRBD1 (6 bases). The CDR3 is 10 residues long. Germline V gene data show CDR1 as DFQATT and CDR2 as SNEGSKA (reference sequence). In nucleotides, the CDR3 is TGCTCAGGGGAAAAAGAGACCCAGTACTTC. Translation gives CSGEKETQYF.

This clone came up once. V and J are TRBV5-1 and TRBJ1-3; D might be TRBD1 (5 bases). V shed 2 bases and J shed 0 bases, with 15 bases lying between them. Germline CDR1 and CDR2: SGHRS and YFSETQ. There are 17 residues in the CDR3. CDR3 protein: CASSFNEGSFSGNTIYF. CDR3 DNA: TGCGCCAGCAGCTTTAATGAGGGGTCGTTCTCTGGAAACACCATATATTTT.

The chain carries TRBV30 and TRBJ2-4; perhaps D is TRBD1 or TRBD2 (7 bases each). There are 12 residues in the CDR3. Trimming took off 4 bases at V and 6 bases at J, with 10 bases between the two ends. Germline lookup yields CDR1 GTSNPN and CDR2 SVGIG (reference sequence). CDR3 sequence reads: CAWTGGGNIQYF. CDR3 coding DNA: TGTGCCTGGACAGGGGGGGGAAACATTCAGTACTTC.

The rearrangement joins TRBV7-8 to TRBJ1-2; 7 bases fit TRBD1. The germline V gene has CDR1 SGHVS and CDR2 FQNEAQ. The CDR3 sequence is 16 residues long. V shed 4 bases and J 4 bases; nucleotides not matched to a gene: 12. In DNA, the CDR3 is TGTGCCAGCAGCTACACCGGGACAGAACCCTCCTATGGCTACACCTTC. Translating it yields CASSYTGTEPSYGYTF.

This chain joins TRBV7-9 and TRBJ1-2, with 9 bases identical to TRBD1. Germline CDR1 is SEHNR and CDR2 is FQNEAQ (reference sequence). The CDR3 loop spans 18 amino acids. J lost 4 bases, V lost 1 base, and 13 bases had no gene match. CDR3 in amino acids: CASSLGRGTQGASYGYTF. The CDR3 region has the DNA TGTGCCAGCAGCTTAGGTCGGGGAACACAGGGGGCCTCCTATGGCTACACCTTC. Complete variable domain (other parts from reference TRBV7-9 and TRBJ1-2): DTGVSQNPRHKITKRGQNVTFRCDPISEHNRLYWYRQTLGQGPEFLTYFQNEAQLEKSRLLSDRFSAERPKGSFSTLEIQRTEQGDSAMYLCASSLGRGTQGASYGYTFGSGTRLTVV.

The rearrangement uses TRBV7-2 and TRBJ2-1, with 8 positions matching TRBD2. The CDR3 loop spans 18 amino acids. The trim removed 1 base at V and 0 bases at J, leaving 8 bases unmatched. The germline V gene encodes CDR1 SGHTA and CDR2 FQGNSA. The CDR3 sequence is CASSLESGRRGSYNEQFF. For the CDR3, the DNA is TGTGCCAGCAGCTTAGAGAGCGGGAGAAGGGGCTCCTACAATGAGCAGTTCTTC. Combining the CDR3 with reference TRBV7-2 and TRBJ2-1 gives the whole variable domain GAGVSQSPSNKVTEKGKDVELRCDPISGHTALYWYRQSLGQGLEFLIYFQGNSAPDKSGLPSDRFSAERTGGSVSTLTIQRTQQEDSAVYLCASSLESGRRGSYNEQFFGPGTRLTVL.

This chain links TRBV18 with TRBJ2-3; maybe TRBD2 (5 bases). This CDR3 spans 15 amino acids. V was clipped by 0 bases and J by 1 base, with 8 bases between them. Germline-derived CDR1 and CDR2 are KGHSH and LQKENI. The CDR3 sequence: CASSPPTRGTDTQYF. CDR3 nucleotide sequence: TGTGCCAGCTCACCACCAACTAGAGGCACAGATACGCAGTATTTT.

The V call is TRBV29-1, the J call TRBJ1-2; D call uncertain. Germline-derived CDR1 and CDR2 are SQVTM and ANQGSEA. The V end was cut by 3 bases, the J end by 1 base, with 9 bases between. CDR3 length: 13 amino acids. The chain's CDR3 is CSVEGNRNYGYTF. The CDR3 DNA follows: TGCAGCGTTGAGGGCAACCGTAACTATGGCTACACCTTC.

In its sample, this clone was seen a few times. The rearrangement joins TRBV11-2 to TRBJ2-1; TRBD2 matches at 11 bases. CDR1 SGHAT and CDR2 FQNNGV come from the germline V gene. This CDR3 region has 15 residues. Trimming took 5 bases from V and 3 from J; bases not matched to a gene: 3. CDR3: CASSEGLADYNEQFF. The CDR3 region has the DNA TGTGCCAGCAGCGAGGGACTAGCGGACTACAATGAGCAGTTCTTC.

This clone has a handful of counts. V gene TRBV4-1 combines with J gene TRBJ2-4, with a possible D match to TRBD2 (5 bases). Germline V gene data show CDR1 as MGHRA and CDR2 as YSYEKL. V lost 0 bases and J lost 9, with 15 bases in between. This CDR3 has 15 residues. The CDR3, as DNA: TGCGCCAGCAGCCAAGAGGGCCGGGGTACGGGCATTCAGTACTTC. The encoded protein is CASSQEGRGTGIQYF.

This clone occurred a few times. The rearrangement uses TRBV10-1 and TRBJ2-1; 8 positions match TRBD2. V lost 0 bases, J lost 2 bases, and 3 bases stayed unmatched. Per germline, CDR1 WNHNN and CDR2 SYGVQD (reference sequence). This CDR3 contains 16 residues. Here the CDR3 reads CASSESVAGTYNEQFF. The CDR3, as DNA: TGCGCCAGCAGTGAGTCTGTAGCGGGAACCTACAATGAGCAGTTCTTC.

V usage is TRBV19 and J usage is TRBJ2-6; 10 bases agree with TRBD1. Germline loops: CDR1 LNHDA, CDR2 SQIVND (reference sequence). The CDR3 has 17 residues. V dropped 6 bases and J dropped 0; count of bases not matched to a gene: 5. This CDR3 reads CASSPGTGVSGANVLTF. CDR3 in DNA: TGTGCCAGTAGCCCCGGGACAGGGGTCTCTGGGGCCAACGTCCTGACTTTC.

The chain joins TRBV19 to TRBJ2-5; 10 bases map to TRBD2. CDR3 length: 16 residues. The germline gives CDR1 LNHDA, CDR2 SQIVND (reference sequence). V dropped 1 base and J dropped 2; count of bases not matched to a gene: 4. CDR3 sequence: CASSIVLAGVQETQYF. The CDR3 coding sequence is TGTGCCAGTAGTATAGTTCTAGCGGGAGTGCAAGAGACCCAGTACTTC. The whole variable domain, filled in from reference TRBV19 and TRBJ2-5, reads DGGITQSPKYLFRKEGQNVTLSCEQNLNHDAMYWYRQDPGQGLRLIYYSQIVNDFQKGDIAEGYSVSREKKESFPLTVTSAQKNPTAFYLCASSIVLAGVQETQYFGPGTRLLVL.